This TCR beta chain was profiled in a study of response to subunit inactivated influenza vaccine. TCRdb processed the RT-PCR reads anew with MiXCR; each CDR3 protein has one entry. The sample carries roughly 550,000 distinct CDR3 sequences, approximately 22% recorded once. This clonotype has just one count. Germline V CDR1 and CDR2: KGHSH, LQKENI. This CDR3 is 13 amino acids long. V lost 5 bases and J lost 1, with 8 bases in between. This sample also appeared in a second study, on T cells expressing NK-cell markers. That source reports: 5'RACE template switching with UMIs produced the TCR beta cDNA. The authors sequenced eight donors, of whom seven were HCMV-seropositive and one was seronegative. The study left the HCMV specificity of expanded NKG2C+ T cell clones unresolved.

The material sequenced was CD4+ T cells sorted from PBMCs, taken approximately 12 days after vaccination. The receptor was isolated from a man between 50 and 59 years old who received an inactivated influenza vaccine. V gene TRBV18 combines with J gene TRBJ1-1; no clear D gene. The CDR3 sequence: CASSASKNTEAFF. The CDR3 bases are TGTGCCAGCTCAGCCTCCAAGAACACTGAAGCTTTCTTT.